This TCR beta chain was sequenced for a study of T cell responses to AZD1222 COVID-19 vaccine. Data came from immunoSEQ multiplex PCR; TCRdb stores just in-frame clones and leaves some out. Altogether 130,000 to 150,000 clones are present, 91% being singletons, with the ten largest covering roughly 3.8%. Germline values: CDR1 MNHEY, CDR2 SVGEGT. The CDR3 runs to 12 residues. Deletions cut 2 bases from V and 3 bases from J, with 4 bases between. This TCR was recovered from an adult who received the AZD1222 COVID-19 vaccine. The sample in question was peripheral blood, obtained 28 days after the second AZD1222 dose. V is TRBV6-2 or TRBV6-3 and J is TRBJ1-1; D remains unclear. The CDR3 DNA is TGTGCCAGCAGTTACGGGTACACTGAAGCTTTCTTT. Translating gives CASSYGYTEAFF.